In this sample, the clone carrying this T cell receptor beta chain turned up many times. Its antigen is currently unknown. The entry originates in a study of T cells in Graves' hyperthyroidism and ophthalmopathy. Germline CDR1 MNHEY, CDR2 SVGAGI. The CDR3 is 14 residues long. Trimming took off 8 bases at V and 5 bases at J, with 18 bases between the two ends. What was amplified from RNA transcripts were TCR beta CDR3 regions. The TCR CDR3 first-round RT-PCR relied on the HTBI primer set. MiXCR, run by TCRdb on the multiplex PCR reads, gives a single entry per CDR3 protein. This sample carries over 500,000 distinct CDR3 sequences, around 16% of them seen once, and the ten largest clones take 29%. A patient was excluded if there was uncontrolled infection, other autoimmune disease, pregnancy or lactation. The diagnostic basis comprised clinical symptoms, serum thyroxine and TRAb, thyroid ultrasound and orbital computed tomography. This sample holds PBMCs from about 10 ml fresh peripheral blood.

Study conclusions and caveats: Most thyroid clonotypes expanded above 0.001 were also detected in blood.

This rearrangement joins TRBV6-5 to TRBJ1-2, with a tentative D call TRBD1 (6 bases). Sequencing was carried out using blood. This TCR was sampled from a woman aged 25 to 39 with Graves' ophthalmopathy. CDR3: CASGGGGRGYGYTF. CDR3 in DNA: TGTGCCAGCGGCGGGGGGGGGCGAGGGTATGGCTACACCTTC.